Each of the 21 T cell receptor beta chains below was sequenced from the same sample in a study of blood T cell repertoires in COVID-19. Sequenced by immunoSEQ multiplex PCR; TCRdb stores in-frame clones only, minus some. This sample has about 170,000 clones; roughly 83% occur once, and the top ten carry nearly 4.5%. What was sequenced was PBMCs or T cells enriched from blood (not recorded which). The receptor set was obtained from a woman aged 45-65 years who had recovered from COVID-19.

This sequence joins TRBV2 and TRBJ2-1, with 9 bases identical to TRBD1. The V segment lost 5 bases and the J segment 8 bases; nucleotides outside the gene matches: 10. The CDR3 has 15 residues. Germline assignment: CDR1 SNHLY and CDR2 FYNNEI. The CDR3 coding sequence is TGTGCCAGCAGTACCGGGACAGGGCTTTTGGATGAGCAGTTCTTC. The encoded protein is CASSTGTGLLDEQFF.

The chain employs TRBV6-6 and TRBJ2-3; 7 nucleotides align to TRBD2. Looked up from germline, CDR1 is MNHNY and CDR2 is SVGAGI (reference sequence). The V and J ends lost 7 bases and 1 base, in that order; junction bases with no gene match: 11. This CDR3 comprises 16 residues. The CDR3 spells CASTPTAGEGTDTQYF. CDR3 bases: TGTGCCAGCACCCCCACGGCGGGAGAGGGCACAGATACGCAGTATTTT.

Only one count was recorded for this clone. This chain joins TRBV2 and TRBJ1-2; TRBD1 matches 7 bases. After removal of 8 bases from V and 1 base from J, the junction contained 4 bases not matched to a gene. The CDR3 length is 13 residues. Germline V gene lookup returns CDR1 SNHLY and CDR2 FYNNEI. The CDR3 is CASLGTVNYGYTF. In DNA form, the CDR3 reads TGTGCCAGCCTCGGGACAGTTAACTATGGCTACACCTTC.

The rearrangement joins TRBV9 to TRBJ1-3; 7 positions match TRBD1. Germline values: CDR1 SGDLS, CDR2 YYNGEE. The CDR3 has 17 amino acids. J was trimmed by 0 bases and V by 0 bases; bases with no gene match: 6. The CDR3 here is CASSVAGDSPSGNTIYF. The DNA for the CDR3 is TGTGCCAGCAGCGTAGCTGGGGACAGCCCCTCTGGAAACACCATATATTTT.

The gene calls are TRBV29-1 and TRBJ1-2; weak D call: TRBD1 (5 bases). The CDR3 has 12 residues. Germline loops: CDR1 SQVTM, CDR2 ANQGSEA. The CDR3 loop reads CSGADPPVGYTF. In DNA, the CDR3 is TGCAGTGGGGCAGACCCCCCGGTAGGCTACACCTTC.

This clone was counted between two and nine times. The rearrangement uses TRBV11-2 and TRBJ1-1, with D hard to call. CDR3 size: 13 residues. Per germline, CDR1 SGHAT and CDR2 FQNNGV. The V end was cut by 5 bases, the J end by 6 bases, with 13 bases between. CDR3 nucleotide sequence: TGTGCCAGCAGCCCTAGCGCGGGGTCTGAAGCTTTCTTT. This codes for CASSPSAGSEAFF.

The chain links TRBV7-2 to TRBJ2-7; 8 positions agree with TRBD1. The CDR3 has 13 residues. V shed 5 bases and J 7 bases; nucleotides not matched to a gene: 7. In germline, CDR1 is SGHTA, CDR2 FQGNSA. The CDR3 region is CASSTGGRNEQYV. Here the CDR3 DNA reads TGTGCCAGCAGCACAGGGGGGCGGAATGAGCAGTACGTC.

The rearrangement joins TRBV10-3 to TRBJ2-1, with a possible D match to TRBD1 (7 bases). Per the germline V gene, CDR1 is ENHRY and CDR2 is SYGVKD. There are 14 residues in the CDR3. Trimming shortened V by 6 bases and J by 3 bases, and 12 bases separated the two germline ends. CDR3 sequence (DNA): TGTGCCATCAGCGCGGGACAGAGCTACAATGAGCAGTTCTTC. Protein sequence: CAISAGQSYNEQFF.

This chain connects TRBV28 to TRBJ1-3; the D gene is possibly TRBD1 (5 bases). The CDR3 spans 15 residues. V was clipped by 7 bases and J by 1 base, with 14 bases between them. Germline V CDR1 and CDR2: MDHEN, SYDVKM. In DNA, the CDR3 is TGTGCCAGCACCGGGGGGGGGTATTCTGGAAACACCATATATTTT. This encodes CASTGGGYSGNTIYF.

The rearrangement uses TRBV28 and TRBJ2-1; TRBD2 aligns across 10 bases. The CDR3 is 16 residues long. Trimming cost V 4 bases and J 8 bases; bases outside gene matches: 11. Germline V lookup: CDR1 MDHEN, CDR2 SYDVKM. The CDR3 reads CASSSPQRGGRDEQFF. The CDR3 DNA sequence: TGTGCCAGCAGTTCCCCCCAGCGGGGGGGGAGGGATGAGCAGTTCTTC.

This chain joins TRBV3-1 (or the pseudogene TRBV3-2) and TRBJ2-3; D may be TRBD2 (5 bases). The germline gives CDR1 LGHDT, CDR2 YNNKEL (reference sequence). V was shortened by 4 bases and J by 8 bases, with 16 bases between the two germline ends. The CDR3 totals 14 residues. CDR3 protein: CASSLRTAVGTQYF. As DNA, the CDR3 is TGTGCCAGCAGCCTCCGGACTGCCGTGGGTACGCAGTATTTT.

This clone was seen a handful of times. The chain couples TRBV11-2 to TRBJ1-6, with D possibly matching TRBD1 (5 bases). The CDR3 sequence is 16 residues long. CDR1 and CDR2 (germline): SGHAT, FQNNGV. Trimming removed 3 bases from V and 4 bases from J, with 13 bases in between. The chain's CDR3 is CASSFGWAGYNSPLHF. The CDR3 bases are TGTGCCAGCAGCTTCGGCTGGGCAGGGTATAATTCACCCCTCCACTTT. Full variable domain (rest looked up from reference TRBV11-2 and TRBJ1-6): EAGVAQSPRYKIIEKRQSVAFWCNPISGHATLYWYQQILGQGPKLLIQFQNNGVVDDSQLPKDRFSAERLKGVDSTLKIQPAKLEDSAVYLCASSFGWAGYNSPLHFGNGTRLTVT.

This sequence joins TRBV6-5 and TRBJ2-5; 7 positions match TRBD1. The V gene end was trimmed by 2 bases and the J gene end by 2 bases; junction bases not matched to a gene: 5. The CDR3 loop spans 15 amino acids. Germline-derived CDR1 and CDR2 are MNHEY and SVGAGI. CDR3 loop: CASSYPGQIQETQYF. In DNA form, the CDR3 reads TGTGCCAGCAGTTACCCGGGACAGATTCAAGAGACCCAGTACTTC.

The gene calls are TRBV6-5 and TRBJ2-7, with unresolved D. CDR3 length equals 14 residues. CDR1 and CDR2 (germline): MNHEY, SVGAGI. Trimming cost V 7 bases and J 5 bases, with 18 bases left between them. The CDR3 loop reads CASKVDFDRDEQYV. For the CDR3, the DNA is TGTGCCAGCAAGGTCGACTTTGATCGGGACGAGCAGTACGTC.

CDR3 sequence (DNA): TGTGCCAGCAGCTTAGGAGACTCCCTACCGCATTTT. Translating it yields CASSLGDSLPHF. The chain uses TRBV7-9 and TRBJ1-5; no clear D gene. Per the germline V gene, CDR1 is SEHNR and CDR2 is FQNEAQ (reference sequence). The CDR3 is made up of 12 amino acids. V lost 1 base to trimming and J lost 15 bases, with 13 bases between them.

The DNA for the CDR3 is TGTGCCAGCACCAACGGACAGGGATACTATGGCTACACCTTC. The encoded protein is CASTNGQGYYGYTF. The V and J genes are TRBV6-5 and TRBJ1-2; the match to TRBD1 covers 8 bases. CDR1 and CDR2 (germline): MNHEY, SVGAGI. The CDR3 consists of 14 residues. Trimming removed 7 bases from V and 3 bases from J; junction bases left unmatched: 7.

The rearrangement joins TRBV7-2 to TRBJ2-5; 8 bases align to TRBD2. This CDR3 has 14 amino acids. V gave up 1 base and J gave up 7 bases; unmatched junction bases: 5. The germline V gene encodes CDR1 SGHTA and CDR2 FQGNSA. CDR3 bases: TGTGCCAGCAGCTTAGAAAGCGGGGGCCGGACCCAGTACTTC. Its translation is CASSLESGGRTQYF.

This chain joins TRBV12-3 or TRBV12-4 and TRBJ1-1, with a tentative D call TRBD1 (6 bases). CDR3 length: 11 amino acids. Between the trimmed V and J ends, which lost 5 bases and 10 bases, there was a span of 11 bases. CDR3: CASSTGTRAFF. Here the CDR3 DNA reads TGTGCCAGCAGTACCGGGACAAGAGCTTTCTTT.

This rearrangement joins TRBV7-8 to TRBJ1-6; D unclear. Germline V gene lookup returns CDR1 SGHVS and CDR2 FQNEAQ. The germline V and J ends were trimmed by 5 bases and 6 bases, with 8 bases remaining between them. CDR3 length: 13 residues. The CDR3 protein is CASSPLLNSPLHF. CDR3 DNA sequence: TGTGCCAGCAGCCCCTTACTTAATTCACCCCTCCACTTT.

This chain connects TRBV7-9 to TRBJ1-3; no clear D gene. Trimming shortened V by 5 bases and J by 3 bases, and 11 bases separated the two germline ends. Germline assignment: CDR1 SEHNR and CDR2 FQNEAQ (reference sequence). The CDR3 spans 14 residues. CDR3 bases: TGTGCCAGCAGCCCACGTACTGGTGGAAACACCATATATTTT. Encoded protein: CASSPRTGGNTIYF.

This clone was recorded once. The J gene is TRBJ1-2, the V gene TRBV11-3; TRBD1 agrees at 9 bases. With 4 bases clipped from V and 7 bases from J, the junction kept 4 bases outside the gene matches. The V gene's germline CDR1 is SGHNT and CDR2 YENEEA. The CDR3 contains 13 residues. CDR3 amino acids: CASSYPGQGGYTF. The DNA of the CDR3 is TGTGCCAGCAGCTACCCGGGACAGGGTGGCTACACCTTC. The variable domain in full, with the rest retrieved from reference TRBV11-3 and TRBJ1-2, is EAGVVQSPRYKIIEKKQPVAFWCNPISGHNTLYWYLQNLGQGPELLIRYENEEAVDDSQLPKDRFSAERLKGVDSTLKIQPAELGDSAVYLCASSYPGQGGYTFGSGTRLTVV.